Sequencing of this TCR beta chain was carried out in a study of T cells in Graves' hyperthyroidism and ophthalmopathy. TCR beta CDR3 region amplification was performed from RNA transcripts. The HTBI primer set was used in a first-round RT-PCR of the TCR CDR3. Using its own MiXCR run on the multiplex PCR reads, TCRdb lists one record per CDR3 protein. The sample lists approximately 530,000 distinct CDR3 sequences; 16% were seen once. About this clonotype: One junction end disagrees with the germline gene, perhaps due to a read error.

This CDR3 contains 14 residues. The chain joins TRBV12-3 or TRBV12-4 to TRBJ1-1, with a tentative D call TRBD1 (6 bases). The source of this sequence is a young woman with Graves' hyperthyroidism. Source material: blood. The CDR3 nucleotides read TGTGCCGGCAGGTTTCGCAGGGGCCGGAGTGAAGCTTTCTTT. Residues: CAGRFRRGRSEAFF.